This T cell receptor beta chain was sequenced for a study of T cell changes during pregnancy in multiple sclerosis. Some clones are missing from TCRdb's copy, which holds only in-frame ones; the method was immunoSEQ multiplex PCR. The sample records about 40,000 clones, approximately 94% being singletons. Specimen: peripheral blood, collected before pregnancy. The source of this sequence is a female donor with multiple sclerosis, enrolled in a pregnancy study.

The CDR3 coding sequence is TGTGCCAGCAGTTTGACGGGACTAGCAAGCTCCTACGAGCAGTACTTC. Protein: CASSLTGLASSYEQYF. The chain carries TRBV28 and TRBJ2-7, with 9 positions matching TRBD2. Germline CDR1 MDHEN, CDR2 SYDVKM. J was trimmed by 0 bases and V by 3 bases; bases with no gene match: 6. The CDR3 is 16 residues long.